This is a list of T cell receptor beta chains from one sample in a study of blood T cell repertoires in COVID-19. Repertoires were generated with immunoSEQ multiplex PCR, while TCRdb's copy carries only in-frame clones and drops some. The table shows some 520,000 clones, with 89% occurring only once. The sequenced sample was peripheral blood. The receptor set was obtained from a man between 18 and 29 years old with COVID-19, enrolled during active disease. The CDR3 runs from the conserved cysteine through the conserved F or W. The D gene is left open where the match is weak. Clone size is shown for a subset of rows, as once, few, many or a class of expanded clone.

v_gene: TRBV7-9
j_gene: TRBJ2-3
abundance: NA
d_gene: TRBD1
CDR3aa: CASSLVGTATNTQYF
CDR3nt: TGTGCCAGCAGCTTAGTAGGGACAGCCACAAATACGCAGTATTTT

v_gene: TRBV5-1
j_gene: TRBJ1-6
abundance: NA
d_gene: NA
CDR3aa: CASSGEWTVNSPLHF
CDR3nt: TGCGCCAGCAGCGGAGAGTGGACAGTTAATTCACCCCTCCACTTT

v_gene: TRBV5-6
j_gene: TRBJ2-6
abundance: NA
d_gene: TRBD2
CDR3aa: CASSLSGGYFGANVLTF
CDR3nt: TGTGCCAGCAGCCTTAGCGGGGGGTATTTTGGGGCCAACGTCCTGACTTTC

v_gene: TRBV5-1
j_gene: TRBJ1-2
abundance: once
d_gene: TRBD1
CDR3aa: CASSLPGTGIGYTF
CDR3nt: TGCGCCAGCAGCTTGCCCGGGACAGGGATAGGCTACACCTTC

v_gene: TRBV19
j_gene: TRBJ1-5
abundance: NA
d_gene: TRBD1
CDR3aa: CASSVPRTGSQPQHF
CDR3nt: TGTGCCAGTAGCGTCCCGAGGACAGGGAGTCAGCCCCAGCATTTT

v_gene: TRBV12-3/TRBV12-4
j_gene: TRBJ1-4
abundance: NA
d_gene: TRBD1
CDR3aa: CASSEGAGEKLFF
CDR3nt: TGTGCCAGCAGCGAGGGGGCCGGGGAAAAACTGTTTTTT

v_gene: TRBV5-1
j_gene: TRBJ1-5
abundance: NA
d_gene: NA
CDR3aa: CASSWGTSINQPQHF
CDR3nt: TGCGCCAGCAGCTGGGGGACAAGCATCAATCAGCCCCAGCATTTT

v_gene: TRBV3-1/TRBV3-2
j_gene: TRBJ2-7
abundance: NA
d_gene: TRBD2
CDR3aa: CASSQGSFRLAPLPQYF
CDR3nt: TGTGCCAGCAGCCAAGGGTCTTTTAGACTAGCGCCATTACCGCAGTACTTC

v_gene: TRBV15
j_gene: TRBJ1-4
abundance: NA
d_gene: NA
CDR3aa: CATSSNQDEKLFF
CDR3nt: TGTGCCACCAGCAGCAACCAGGATGAAAAACTGTTTTTT

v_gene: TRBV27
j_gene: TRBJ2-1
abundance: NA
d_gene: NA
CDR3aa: CASSFLQGGNEQFF
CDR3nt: TGTGCCAGCAGTTTTTTACAGGGGGGGAATGAGCAGTTCTTC